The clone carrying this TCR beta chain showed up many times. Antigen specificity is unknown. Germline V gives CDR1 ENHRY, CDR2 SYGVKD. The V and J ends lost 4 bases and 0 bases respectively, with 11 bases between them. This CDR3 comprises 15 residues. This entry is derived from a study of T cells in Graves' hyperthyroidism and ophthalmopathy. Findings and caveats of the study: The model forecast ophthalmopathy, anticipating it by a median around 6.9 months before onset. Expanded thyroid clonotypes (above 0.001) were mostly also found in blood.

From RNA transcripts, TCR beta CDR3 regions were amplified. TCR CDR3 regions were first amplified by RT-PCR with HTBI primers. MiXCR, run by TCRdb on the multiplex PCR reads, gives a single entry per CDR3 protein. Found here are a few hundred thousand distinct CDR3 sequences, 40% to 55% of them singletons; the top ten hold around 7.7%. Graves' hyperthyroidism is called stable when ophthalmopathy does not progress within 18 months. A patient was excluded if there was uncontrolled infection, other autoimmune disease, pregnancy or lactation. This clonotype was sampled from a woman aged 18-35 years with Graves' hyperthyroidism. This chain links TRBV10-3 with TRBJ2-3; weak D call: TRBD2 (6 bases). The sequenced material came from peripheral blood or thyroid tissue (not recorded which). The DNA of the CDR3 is TGTGCCATCAGTGTGGAGGGAACTAGCACAGATACGCAGTATTTT. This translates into CAISVEGTSTDTQYF.